Below, one T cell receptor beta chain is given with its context. Germline V gene lookup returns CDR1 SEHNR and CDR2 FQNEAQ (reference sequence). This CDR3 region has 15 residues. Trimming at V came to 7 bases and at J to 1 base, leaving 8 bases not matched to a gene. The data were obtained in a study of blood T cell repertoires in COVID-19. For the study at large: Collection of acute and convalescent COVID-19 samples took place in the United States, Italy and Spain. From T cells, B-cell-depleted T cells, or PBMCs came the material, which was cDNA or gDNA.

As processed by the authors: The authors estimated nucleated cell counts from reference gene primer amplification. The method was immunoSEQ multiplex PCR; TCRdb's version includes in-frame clones alone and lacks a portion of them. V, J and clone size are those of that table, while D and trimming were read from the DNA. The sample includes fewer than 55,000 clones, approximately 88% seen only once; the top ten take about 2.9%. This sequence was found in a man in his forties or fifties with active COVID-19. Material: peripheral blood. This rearrangement joins TRBV7-9 to TRBJ2-5, with TRBD1 identical over 8 bases. The CDR3 DNA reads as TGTGCCAGCACCCCAGACAGGGGTTCCCAAGAGACCCAGTACTTC. This sequence encodes CASTPDRGSQETQYF.